The 23 T cell receptor beta chains given below trace back to one sample, sequenced in a study of blood T cell repertoires in COVID-19. Assay used: immunoSEQ multiplex PCR; TCRdb lists only in-frame clones, some missing. The sample has around 81,000 clones; approximately 86% are singletons. The specimen was peripheral blood. These TCRs come from a man between 65 and 79 years old with acute or convalescent COVID-19.

The V call is TRBV6-5, the J call TRBJ1-6; D unclear. Trimming left V 0 bases short and J 11 bases short, with 11 bases between. This CDR3 spans 14 amino acids. From germline, CDR1 is MNHEY and CDR2 SVGAGI. The CDR3 DNA sequence: TGTGCCAGCAGTTACTCGACACAGTCGGCACCCCTCCACTTT. Amino acids: CASSYSTQSAPLHF.

This chain links TRBV3-1 (or the pseudogene TRBV3-2) with TRBJ2-7; 7 bases line up with TRBD1. The CDR3 extends over 14 amino acids. After removal of 4 bases from V and 2 bases from J, the junction contained 5 bases not matched to a gene. CDR1 and CDR2 from the germline V gene are LGHDT and YNNKEL (reference sequence). CDR3 nucleotide sequence: TGTGCCAGCAGCCCTCATACAGGGGCCTACGAGCAGTACTTC. Protein product: CASSPHTGAYEQYF.

This chain joins TRBV3-1 (or the pseudogene TRBV3-2) and TRBJ1-5, with a possible D match to TRBD1 (5 bases). Germline CDR1 and CDR2: LGHDT and YNNKEL (reference sequence). The CDR3 loop spans 14 amino acids. V dropped 4 bases and J dropped 3 bases, with 10 bases sitting between them. The CDR3 spells CASSLGLPNQPQHF. The CDR3 region has the DNA TGTGCCAGCAGCCTGGGACTCCCCAATCAGCCCCAGCATTTT.

This chain joins TRBV30 and TRBJ1-3; D gene ambiguous. The CDR3 extends over 14 amino acids. The V gene's germline CDR1 is GTSNPN and CDR2 SVGIG (reference sequence). The ends were cut back, 0 bases at V and 2 bases at J, with 8 bases in the middle. CDR3 DNA sequence: TGTGCCTGGAGTGTTAATAGCCCTGGAAACACCATATATTTT. The encoded protein is CAWSVNSPGNTIYF.

V and J are TRBV6-5 and TRBJ1-3; D unresolved. Germline values: CDR1 MNHEY, CDR2 SVGAGI. This CDR3 is 15 amino acids long. V dropped 0 bases and J dropped 0 bases, with 6 bases sitting between them. The CDR3 spells CASSYSWSSGNTIYF. DNA of the CDR3: TGTGCCAGCAGTTACTCTTGGAGCTCTGGAAACACCATATATTTT.

The V gene is TRBV21-1, the J gene TRBJ2-7; the table assigns TRBD2, which was not confirmed against the DNA. TRBV21-1 is given as a pseudogene. This CDR3 contains 18 residues. The CDR3 DNA reads TGTGCCAGCAGCAAGGAGCCCGGTGACGGATCCGTCCCCTACGAGCAGTACTTC. It translates to CASSKEPGDGSVPYEQYF.

This clone has just one count. CDR3 sequence (DNA): TGTGCCAGCAGCTTAGGCGGGGTCTGGTCCGGTTACGAGCAGTACTTC. Protein: CASSLGGVWSGYEQYF. This chain uses TRBV11-1 with TRBJ2-7, with D perhaps TRBD2 (6 bases). This CDR3 has 16 residues. Germline V gives CDR1 SGHAT, CDR2 FQDESV (reference sequence). V lost 1 base and J 4 bases, leaving 17 bases between the germline ends. Drawing the rest from reference TRBV11-1 and TRBJ2-7, the complete variable domain is EAEVAQSPRYKITEKSQAVAFWCDPISGHATLYWYRQILGQGPELLVQFQDESVVDDSQLPKDRFSAERLKGVDSTLKIQPAELGDSAMYLCASSLGGVWSGYEQYFGPGTRLTVT.

This clone came up once. V gene TRBV10-2 combines with J gene TRBJ2-7; D gene uncertain. The CDR3 is 11 residues long. Per germline, CDR1 WSHSY and CDR2 SAAADI. V was cut by 8 bases and J by 6 bases, with 11 bases left in between. The CDR3 bases are TGCGCCAGCTCTGGTTTCGGCGAGCAGTACTTC. The encoded protein is CASSGFGEQYF.

The chain couples TRBV6-2 or TRBV6-3 to TRBJ2-1; perhaps TRBD2 as D (6 bases). V was cut by 4 bases and J by 2 bases, with 15 bases left in between. CDR3 length: 16 amino acids. From germline, CDR1 is MNHEY and CDR2 SVGEGT. The CDR3 DNA reads as TGTGCCAGCAGTTCCGAGGCGGGGAAGGCCTACAATGAGCAGTTCTTC. Protein: CASSSEAGKAYNEQFF.

The J gene is TRBJ1-3, the V gene TRBV7-2; 8 bases are a match to TRBD1. This CDR3 is built from 15 residues. Germline trimming cut 3 bases from V and 4 bases from J; bases unmatched to any gene: 5. Germline CDR1 SGHTA, CDR2 FQGNSA. Here the CDR3 reads CASSFARTGGNTIYF. The CDR3 DNA reads TGTGCCAGCAGCTTCGCCCGGACAGGGGGAAACACCATATATTTT. Drawing the rest from reference TRBV7-2 and TRBJ1-3, the complete variable domain is GAGVSQSPSNKVTEKGKDVELRCDPISGHTALYWYRQSLGQGLEFLIYFQGNSAPDKSGLPSDRFSAERTGGSVSTLTIQRTQQEDSAVYLCASSFARTGGNTIYFGEGSWLTVV.

The chain couples TRBV4-1 to TRBJ1-5; 10 bases agree with TRBD1. The germline V gene has CDR1 MGHRA and CDR2 YSYEKL. The ends lost 1 base at V and 7 bases at J; junction bases unmatched: 4. This CDR3 region has 15 residues. The CDR3 loop reads CASSQGTGGVQPQHF. As DNA, the CDR3 is TGCGCCAGCAGCCAAGGGACAGGGGGAGTGCAGCCCCAGCATTTT.

CDR3 sequence (DNA): TGTGCCAGCCGTCCCTCAGGGGGAGAGCAGTACTTC. Its translation: CASRPSGGEQYF. The rearrangement uses TRBV6-5 and TRBJ2-7; 7 nucleotides agree with TRBD1. Germline assignment: CDR1 MNHEY and CDR2 SVGAGI. CDR3 length: 12 residues. The V gene end was trimmed by 8 bases and the J gene end by 7 bases; junction bases not matched to a gene: 8.

This clone is a singleton in its sample. The chain links TRBV3-1 (or the pseudogene TRBV3-2) to TRBJ2-4, with no clear D. V was pared by 7 bases and J by 0 bases, with 13 bases between. The length of the CDR3 is 15 residues. The germline gives CDR1 LGHDT, CDR2 YNNKEL (reference sequence). CDR3: CASTDTPGAKNIQYF. DNA of the CDR3: TGTGCCAGCACTGACACCCCAGGAGCCAAAAACATTCAGTACTTC.

The chain joins TRBV6-1 to TRBJ1-5; D is unresolved. Trimming took off 3 bases at V and 0 bases at J, with 12 bases between the two ends. The CDR3 sequence is 16 residues long. Germline CDR1 reads MNHNS; CDR2 reads SASEGT. CDR3 sequence: CASSDDLPGSNQPQHF. In DNA form, the CDR3 reads TGTGCCAGCAGTGACGATCTACCGGGTAGCAATCAGCCCCAGCATTTT.

This chain uses TRBV7-9 with TRBJ1-1; TRBD1 matches at 7 bases. Trimming removed 2 bases from V and 0 bases from J; junction bases left unmatched: 0. The CDR3 covers 14 residues. CDR1 and CDR2 from the germline V gene are SEHNR and FQNEAQ (reference sequence). Here the CDR3 DNA reads TGTGCCAGCAGCTTAACAGGGGTGAACACTGAAGCTTTCTTT. Its translation: CASSLTGVNTEAFF.

The chain links TRBV5-1 to TRBJ1-4; 11 bases map to TRBD1. This CDR3 is 14 amino acids long. Germline assignment: CDR1 SGHRS and CDR2 YFSETQ. The ends lost 4 bases at V and 8 bases at J; junction bases unmatched: 4. The CDR3 DNA follows: TGCGCCAGCAGCACCGGGACAGGGGGAGAAAAACTGTTTTTT. Translated: CASSTGTGGEKLFF.

This clone is a singleton in its sample. This chain joins TRBV4-1 and TRBJ1-2; 7 bases are shared with TRBD1. The CDR3 totals 14 residues. Germline loops: CDR1 MGHRA, CDR2 YSYEKL. The V segment lost 3 bases and the J segment 8 bases; nucleotides outside the gene matches: 9. The CDR3 nucleotides read TGCGCCAGCAGCCAGACAGGGTTGGCGCACGGCTACACCTTC. Its protein product is CASSQTGLAHGYTF.

There are a few counts of this clone. This chain connects TRBV19 to TRBJ1-1, with 12 bases aligning to TRBD1. In germline, CDR1 is LNHDA, CDR2 SQIVND (reference sequence). J lost 12 bases, V lost 4 bases, and 9 bases had no gene match. The CDR3 is 14 amino acids. CDR3 region: CASSTTGTGGSTFF. For the CDR3, the DNA is TGTGCCAGTAGTACCACCGGGACAGGGGGCTCGACTTTCTTT.

The genes are TRBV5-1 and TRBJ2-6, with 8 bases aligning to TRBD1. The CDR3 loop spans 17 amino acids. The ends lost 3 bases at V and 2 bases at J; junction bases unmatched: 7. The V gene's germline CDR1 is SGHRS and CDR2 YFSETQ. The CDR3 sequence: CASSSGQGSPGANVLTF. In nucleotides, the CDR3 is TGCGCCAGCAGCTCAGGACAGGGCAGTCCTGGGGCCAACGTCCTGACTTTC.

This chain uses TRBV4-3 with TRBJ2-7, with 7 bases fitting TRBD1. The J segment lost 3 bases and the V segment lost 4 bases, leaving 9 bases of the junction unmatched. The CDR3 consists of 15 residues. Germline CDR1 is LGHNA and CDR2 is YSLEER. CDR3 bases: TGCGCCAGCAGCCTAGACAGGGTAAAAGGCTACGAGCAGTACTTC. This gives the protein CASSLDRVKGYEQYF.

This sequence joins TRBV11-2 and TRBJ1-1; 8 bases map to TRBD1. CDR3 length: 14 residues. After removal of 6 bases from V and 1 base from J, the junction contained 4 bases not matched to a gene. Germline V gives CDR1 SGHAT, CDR2 FQNNGV. This CDR3 is CASRSGTGNTEAFF. In nucleotides, the CDR3 is TGTGCCAGCAGATCCGGGACAGGGAACACTGAAGCTTTCTTT.

V usage is TRBV5-4 and J usage is TRBJ1-1; tentatively, D is TRBD1 (6 bases). The CDR3 has 13 amino acids. Per the germline V gene, CDR1 is SGHNT and CDR2 is YYREEE (reference sequence). The V and J ends lost 1 base and 4 bases respectively, with 8 bases between them. The CDR3 is CASSLKGGTEAFF. DNA for the CDR3: TGTGCCAGCAGCTTGAAAGGGGGCACTGAAGCTTTCTTT.

The gene calls are TRBV5-1 and TRBJ2-1; weak D call: TRBD2 (5 bases). There are 17 residues in the CDR3. V was trimmed by 4 bases and J by 0 bases, leaving 17 bases between them. Germline CDR1 reads SGHRS; CDR2 reads YFSETQ. The DNA of the CDR3 is TGCGCCAGCAGCCCCCGTGGTTGGGAGAGCTCCTACAATGAGCAGTTCTTC. It encodes CASSPRGWESSYNEQFF.